A single sample is the source of the 3 T cell receptor beta chains below, sequenced in a study of blood T cell repertoires in COVID-19. TCRdb's copy holds only in-frame clones and misses some; the assay was immunoSEQ multiplex PCR. The repertoire consists of 80,000 to 90,000 clones, with around 80% occurring once and the leading ten covering approximately 1.3%. Material: peripheral blood. These receptors were taken from a woman older than 75 with acute or convalescent COVID-19.

The chain couples TRBV2 to TRBJ1-2, with TRBD1 as a possible D gene (6 bases). The CDR3 totals 13 residues. Between the trimmed V and J ends, which lost 4 bases and 4 bases, there was a span of 10 bases. The germline CDR1 and CDR2 sequences are SNHLY and FYNNEI. The CDR3 region has the DNA TGTGCCAGCAGTGGGACAGAGATCTATGGCTACACCTTC. This translates into CASSGTEIYGYTF.

The chain joins TRBV7-6 to TRBJ1-1; D perhaps matches TRBD1 (6 bases). This CDR3 region has 17 residues. V shed 5 bases and J shed 2 bases, with 21 bases lying between them. The V gene's germline CDR1 is SGHVS and CDR2 FNYEAQ. CDR3 sequence: CASSLFATGGRNTEAFF. CDR3 nucleotide sequence: TGTGCCAGCAGCCTATTCGCCACCGGGGGGCGAAACACTGAAGCTTTCTTT.

The genes are TRBV7-9 and TRBJ2-5, with 7 positions matching TRBD1. There are 15 residues in the CDR3. The junction had 4 bases not matched to a gene; V was cut back by 1 base and J by 2 bases. The germline V gene encodes CDR1 SEHNR and CDR2 FQNEAQ (reference sequence). The CDR3 here is CASSLVSGQQETQYF. The CDR3 DNA reads TGTGCCAGCAGCTTAGTCTCGGGACAGCAAGAGACCCAGTACTTC.